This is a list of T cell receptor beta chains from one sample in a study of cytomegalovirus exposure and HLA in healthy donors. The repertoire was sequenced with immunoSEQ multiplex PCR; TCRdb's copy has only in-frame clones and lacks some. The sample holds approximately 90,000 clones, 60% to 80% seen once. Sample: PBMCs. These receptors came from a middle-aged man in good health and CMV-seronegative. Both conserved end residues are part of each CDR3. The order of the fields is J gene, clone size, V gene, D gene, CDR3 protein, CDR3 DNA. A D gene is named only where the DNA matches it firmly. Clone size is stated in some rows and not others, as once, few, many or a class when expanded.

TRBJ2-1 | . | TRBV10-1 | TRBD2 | CASTSLFGLAGFWGEQFF | TGCGCCAGCACCTCACTCTTTGGACTAGCGGGGTTTTGGGGTGAGCAGTTCTTC
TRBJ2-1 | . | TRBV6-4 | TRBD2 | CASSDFPLTSGAYNEQFF | TGTGCCAGCAGTGACTTCCCCCTGACCAGCGGGGCTTACAATGAGCAGTTCTTC
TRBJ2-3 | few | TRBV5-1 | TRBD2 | CASSLASGGPTDTQYF | TGCGCCAGCAGCTTGGCCTCGGGGGGGCCCACAGATACGCAGTATTTT
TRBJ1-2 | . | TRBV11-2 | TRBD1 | CASSPDRAHGYTF | TGTGCCAGCAGCCCCGACAGGGCTCATGGCTACACCTTC
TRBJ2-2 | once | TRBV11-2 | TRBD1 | CASSLGQGYTGELFF | TGTGCCAGCAGCTTGGGACAGGGGTACACCGGGGAGCTGTTTTTT
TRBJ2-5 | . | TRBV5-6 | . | CASSLWGQVETQYF | TGTGCCAGCAGCTTGTGGGGGCAGGTTGAGACCCAGTACTTC
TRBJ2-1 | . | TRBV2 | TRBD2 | CASSDGGGRGYNEQFF | TGTGCCAGCAGTGACGGTGGCGGGAGAGGCTACAATGAGCAGTTCTTC
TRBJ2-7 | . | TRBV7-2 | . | CASSSQGYEQYF | TGTGCCAGCAGCTCGCAGGGTTACGAGCAGTACTTC
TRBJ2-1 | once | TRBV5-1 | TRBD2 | CASSLVLAGAGGNEQFF | TGCGCCAGCAGCTTGGTACTAGCGGGAGCAGGGGGCAATGAGCAGTTCTTC
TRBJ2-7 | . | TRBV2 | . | CASHRVSYEQYF | TGTGCCAGCCACAGGGTTTCCTACGAGCAGTACTTC
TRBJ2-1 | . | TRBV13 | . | CASSLARGRSSYNEQFF | TGTGCCAGCAGCCTCGCGCGCGGCCGTAGCTCCTACAATGAGCAGTTCTTC
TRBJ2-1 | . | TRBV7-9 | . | CASSFSSYNEQFF | TGTGCCAGCAGCTTTAGCTCCTACAATGAGCAGTTCTTC
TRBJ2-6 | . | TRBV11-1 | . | CASSKRQAGANVLTF | TGTGCCAGCAGCAAACGCCAGGCCGGGGCCAACGTCCTGACTTTC
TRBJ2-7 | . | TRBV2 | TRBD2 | CASRNGLAGGRTEQYF | TGTGCCAGCAGGAACGGCCTAGCGGGAGGCCGTACGGAGCAGTACTTC
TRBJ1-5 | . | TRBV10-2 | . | CASTEGDSNQPQHF | TGCGCCAGCACCGAGGGAGATAGCAATCAGCCCCAGCATTTT
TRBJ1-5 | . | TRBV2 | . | CASSDQGQVNQPQHF | TGTGCCAGCAGTGATCAGGGCCAGGTTAATCAGCCCCAGCATTTT
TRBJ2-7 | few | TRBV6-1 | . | CASSEKGSSYEQYF | TGTGCCAGCAGTGAAAAAGGGAGCTCCTACGAGCAGTACTTC
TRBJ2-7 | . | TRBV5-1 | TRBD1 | CASSLGGRDRVSYEQYF | TGCGCCAGCAGCTTGGGGGGCCGGGACAGGGTGTCCTACGAGCAGTACTTC
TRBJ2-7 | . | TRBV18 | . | CASSPAAAAYEQYF | TGTGCCAGCTCACCTGCCGCGGCGGCCTACGAGCAGTACTTC
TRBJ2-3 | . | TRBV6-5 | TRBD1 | CASSRPGQGGDTQYF | TGTGCCAGCAGTCGGCCGGGACAGGGAGGAGATACGCAGTATTTT
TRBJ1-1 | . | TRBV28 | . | CASSLPGGNTEAFF | TGTGCCAGCAGTTTGCCGGGGGGGAACACTGAAGCTTTCTTT
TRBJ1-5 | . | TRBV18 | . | CASSLQGTSQPQHF | TGTGCCAGCTCACTGCAGGGAACTTCTCAGCCCCAGCATTTT
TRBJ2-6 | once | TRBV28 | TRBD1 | CAVTGGAPGANVLTF | TGTGCCGTGACAGGGGGCGCCCCTGGGGCCAACGTCCTGACTTTC
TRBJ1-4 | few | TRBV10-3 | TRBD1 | CATRQGSRGFYEKLFF | TGTGCCACCAGACAGGGCTCGCGGGGGTTCTACGAAAAACTGTTTTTT
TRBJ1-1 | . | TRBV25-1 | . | CASSALGRDTEAFF | TGTGCCAGCAGTGCTTTAGGCCGGGACACTGAAGCTTTCTTT
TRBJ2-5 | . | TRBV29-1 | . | CSVQYQETQYF | TGCAGCGTCCAGTACCAAGAGACCCAGTACTTC
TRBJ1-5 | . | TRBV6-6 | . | CASRIERDSDQPQHF | TGTGCCAGCAGGATTGAACGGGATTCGGATCAGCCCCAGCATTTT
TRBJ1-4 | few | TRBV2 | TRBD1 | CASRADRGNEKLFF | TGTGCCAGCAGGGCGGACAGGGGGAATGAAAAACTGTTTTTT
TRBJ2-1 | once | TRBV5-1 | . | CASSLQGFEQFF | TGCGCCAGCAGCCTACAGGGTTTTGAGCAGTTCTTC
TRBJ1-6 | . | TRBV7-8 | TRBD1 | CASSLTDRDDSPLHF | TGTGCCAGCAGCCTCACGGACAGGGATGATTCACCCCTCCACTTT
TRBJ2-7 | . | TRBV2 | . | CASGETTEQYF | TGTGCCAGCGGGGAGACTACCGAGCAGTACTTC
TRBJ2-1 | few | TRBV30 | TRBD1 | CAWINRDRVDEQFF | TGTGCCTGGATCAACCGGGACAGGGTCGATGAGCAGTTCTTC
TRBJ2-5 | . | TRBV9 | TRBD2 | CASSVGGAGGPSETQYF | TGTGCCAGCAGCGTGGGGGGAGCGGGAGGGCCTAGTGAGACCCAGTACTTC
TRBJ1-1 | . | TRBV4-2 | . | CASSPEGVGLDTEAFF | TGTGCCAGCAGCCCCGAGGGGGTAGGATTGGACACTGAAGCTTTCTTT
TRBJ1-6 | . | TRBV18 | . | CASSAGQTTNSPLHF | TGTGCCAGCTCAGCAGGACAGACCACTAATTCACCCCTCCACTTT
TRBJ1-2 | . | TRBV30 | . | CAWRAGAPYGYTF | TGTGCCTGGAGGGCAGGGGCCCCCTATGGCTACACCTTC
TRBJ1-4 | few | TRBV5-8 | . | CASSSGRGSEKLFF | TGTGCCAGCAGCTCGGGGAGGGGGAGTGAAAAACTGTTTTTT
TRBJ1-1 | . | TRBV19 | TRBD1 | CASSSGQVGDPTEAFF | TGTGCCAGTAGTTCGGGACAGGTTGGAGACCCCACTGAAGCTTTCTTT
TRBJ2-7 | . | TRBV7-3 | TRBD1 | CASSLGTGGAYEQYF | TGTGCCAGCAGCTTGGGGACAGGGGGAGCCTACGAGCAGTACTTC
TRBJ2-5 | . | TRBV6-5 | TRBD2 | CASSNSGGETQYF | TGTGCCAGCAGTAATAGCGGGGGGGAGACCCAGTACTTC
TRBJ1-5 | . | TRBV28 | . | CASSLLRQPPLEPQHF | TGTGCCAGCAGTTTATTGAGACAGCCACCTTTGGAGCCCCAGCATTTT
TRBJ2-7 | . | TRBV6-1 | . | CASSESGWDYEQYF | TGTGCCAGCAGTGAGTCGGGGTGGGATTACGAGCAGTACTTC
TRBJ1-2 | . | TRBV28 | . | CASKLVGGQGNGYTF | TGTGCCAGCAAGCTAGTTGGCGGGCAGGGGAATGGCTACACCTTC
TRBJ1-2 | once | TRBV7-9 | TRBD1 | CASSWGQDYGYTF | TGTGCCAGCAGCTGGGGACAGGACTATGGCTACACCTTC
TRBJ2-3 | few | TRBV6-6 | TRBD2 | CASIHSGRSPDTQYF | TGTGCCAGCATTCATAGCGGGAGGTCCCCAGATACGCAGTATTTT
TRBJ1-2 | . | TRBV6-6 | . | CASRTAYGYTF | TGTGCCAGCAGGACAGCCTATGGCTACACCTTC
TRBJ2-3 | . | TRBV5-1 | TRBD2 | CASSSHSGGLDTQYF | TGCGCCAGCAGCTCGCATAGCGGGGGGTTGGATACGCAGTATTTT
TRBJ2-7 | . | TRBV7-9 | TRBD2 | CASSASGTSYEQYF | TGTGCCAGCAGCGCTAGCGGCACCTCCTACGAGCAGTACTTC
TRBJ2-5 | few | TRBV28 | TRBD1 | CASSLGTGRLETQYF | TGTGCCAGCAGTTTAGGGACAGGGAGGTTGGAGACCCAGTACTTC
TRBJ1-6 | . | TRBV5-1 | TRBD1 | CASAREGANSPLHF | TGCGCCAGCGCCCGGGAGGGGGCGAATTCACCCCTCCACTTT
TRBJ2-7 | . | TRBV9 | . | CASSPNIPSYEQYF | TGTGCCAGCAGCCCTAATATCCCCTCCTACGAGCAGTACTTC
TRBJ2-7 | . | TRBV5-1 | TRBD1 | CASGTAYEQYF | TGCGCCAGCGGGACAGCCTACGAGCAGTACTTC
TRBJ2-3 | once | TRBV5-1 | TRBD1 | CASSLQGSRHTDTQYF | TGCGCCAGCAGCTTACAGGGGAGTCGACACACAGATACGCAGTATTTT
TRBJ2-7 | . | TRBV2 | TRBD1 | CASKLQGASEQYF | TGTGCCAGCAAGCTCCAGGGGGCGTCAGAGCAGTACTTC
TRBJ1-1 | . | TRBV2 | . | CASIDRQNTEAFF | TGTGCCAGCATAGACAGACAGAACACTGAAGCTTTCTTT
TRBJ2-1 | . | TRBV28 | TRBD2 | CASSPSGRASGNEQFF | TGTGCCAGCAGTCCTAGCGGGAGGGCCTCGGGCAATGAGCAGTTCTTC
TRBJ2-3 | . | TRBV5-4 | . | CASSPPGPGTDTQYF | TGTGCCAGCAGTCCGCCGGGTCCAGGCACAGATACGCAGTATTTT
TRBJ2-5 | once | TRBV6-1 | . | CASVILRGGSQYF | TGTGCCAGCGTGATCCTGAGGGGGGGGTCCCAGTACTTC